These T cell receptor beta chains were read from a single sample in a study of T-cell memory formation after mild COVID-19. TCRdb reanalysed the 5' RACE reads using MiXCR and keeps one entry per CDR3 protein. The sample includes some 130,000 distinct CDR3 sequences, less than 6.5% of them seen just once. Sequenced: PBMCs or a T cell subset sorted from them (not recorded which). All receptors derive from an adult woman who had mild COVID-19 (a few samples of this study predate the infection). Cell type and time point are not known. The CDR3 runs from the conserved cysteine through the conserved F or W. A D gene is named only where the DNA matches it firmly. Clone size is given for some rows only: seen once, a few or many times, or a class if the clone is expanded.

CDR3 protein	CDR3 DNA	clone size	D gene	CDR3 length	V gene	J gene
CASSTLRFYTF	TGTGCCAGCAGTACATTACGGTTCTACACCTTC	many	NA	11	TRBV12-3/TRBV12-4	TRBJ1-2
CASSPRGLTGGIGNIQYF	TGTGCCAGCAGCCCAAGGGGCTTAACGGGAGGCATCGGGAACATTCAGTACTTC	many	TRBD2	18	TRBV7-2	TRBJ2-4
CASSYSSYNEQFF	TGTGCCAGCAGTTACTCGTCCTACAATGAGCAGTTCTTC	many	NA	13	TRBV6-2/TRBV6-3	TRBJ2-1
CASRPTTPDTQYF	TGTGCCAGCAGGCCGACTACACCAGATACGCAGTATTTT	many	NA	13	TRBV6-5	TRBJ2-3
CASSWTGNQPQHF	TGCGCCAGCAGCTGGACAGGGAATCAGCCCCAGCATTTT	few	TRBD1	13	TRBV5-1	TRBJ1-5
CSAREEGVYSNQPQHF	TGCAGTGCTAGAGAAGAGGGGGTATATAGCAATCAGCCCCAGCATTTT	few	NA	16	TRBV20-1	TRBJ1-5
CASSRFGQGANNEQFF	TGTGCCAGCAGCAGATTCGGACAGGGGGCGAATAATGAGCAGTTCTTC	NA	TRBD1	16	TRBV7-2	TRBJ2-1
CASSLGIDRGLGSPLHF	TGCGCCAGCAGCTTGGGTATCGACAGGGGCCTAGGGTCACCCCTCCACTTT	few	TRBD1	17	TRBV5-1	TRBJ1-6
CASSPPITGANVLTF	TGCGCCAGCAGCCCCCCCATCACTGGGGCCAACGTCCTGACTTTC	NA	NA	15	TRBV5-1	TRBJ2-6
CASSYGLGARLFF	TGTGCCAGCAGTTACGGGCTTGGGGCCCGCCTGTTTTTT	few	NA	13	TRBV6-6	TRBJ2-2
CSASEGGPPETQYF	TGCAGTGCTAGTGAAGGGGGACCTCCGGAGACCCAGTACTTC	NA	NA	14	TRBV20-1	TRBJ2-5
CSARDGHRGHEQYF	TGCAGTGCTAGAGATGGGCACAGGGGCCACGAGCAGTACTTC	few	TRBD1	14	TRBV20-1	TRBJ2-7
CASSRRTGLSRNEKLFF	TGTGCCAGCAGCCGCAGGACAGGGCTTTCCCGAAATGAAAAACTGTTTTTT	NA	TRBD1	17	TRBV5-6	TRBJ1-4
CATSPGGVNYGYTF	TGTGCCACCAGTCCAGGGGGCGTGAACTATGGCTACACCTTC	few	TRBD1	14	TRBV24-1	TRBJ1-2
CASKAGAAYGYTF	TGTGCCAGCAAAGCTGGGGCAGCCTATGGCTACACCTTC	many	NA	13	TRBV7-9	TRBJ1-2
CASSPRAPYNEQFF	TGTGCCAGCAGCCCACGGGCCCCTTACAATGAGCAGTTCTTC	many	NA	14	TRBV7-9	TRBJ2-1
CSARDPTDTQYF	TGCAGTGCTAGAGATCCCACAGATACGCAGTATTTT	NA	NA	12	TRBV20-1	TRBJ2-3
CASSPYARSREEQYF	TGTGCCAGCAGCCCTTATGCCAGGAGTCGTGAAGAGCAGTACTTC	many	NA	15	TRBV7-9	TRBJ2-7
CASSWTDLEQYF	TGTGCCAGCAGCTGGACAGATCTCGAGCAGTACTTC	NA	NA	12	TRBV12-3/TRBV12-4	TRBJ2-7
CSAPRGPVNSPLHF	TGCAGTGCCCCCCGAGGCCCCGTAAATTCACCCCTCCACTTT	NA	NA	14	TRBV20-1	TRBJ1-6
CASSSLAGGQGEQFF	TGTGCCAGCAGCTCACTAGCGGGGGGGCAAGGTGAGCAGTTCTTC	NA	TRBD2	15	TRBV12-3/TRBV12-4	TRBJ2-1
CASSPGRAPEAFF	TGTGCCAGCAGCCCGGGACGGGCCCCTGAAGCTTTCTTT	few	NA	13	TRBV5-4	TRBJ1-1
CASVYRGSVFF	TGTGCCAGTGTTTACAGGGGATCAGTTTTCTTT	few	TRBD1	11	TRBV12-3/TRBV12-4	TRBJ1-1
CASSLTRGQGYNEQFF	TGTGCCAGCAGCTTAACCAGGGGGCAGGGGTACAATGAGCAGTTCTTC	NA	TRBD1	16	TRBV7-3	TRBJ2-1
CASSALTGGRAEAFF	TGTGCCAGTAGCGCTCTGACAGGGGGCAGGGCTGAAGCTTTCTTT	few	TRBD1	15	TRBV19	TRBJ1-1
CSVVRLAGGAGSHEQYF	TGCAGCGTTGTGCGGCTAGCGGGAGGTGCCGGCAGCCACGAGCAGTACTTC	many	TRBD2	17	TRBV29-1	TRBJ2-7
CASSVDPYSNQPQHF	TGTGCCAGCAGCGTAGACCCCTATAGCAATCAGCCCCAGCATTTT	NA	NA	15	TRBV9	TRBJ1-5
CASSEYFRGNEQFF	TGTGCCAGCAGTGAATATTTTAGAGGTAATGAGCAGTTCTTC	NA	NA	14	TRBV25-1	TRBJ2-1
CAWRTSGGAYEQYF	TGTGCCTGGAGGACTAGCGGGGGAGCCTACGAGCAGTACTTC	many	TRBD2	14	TRBV30	TRBJ2-7
CASSIRQGGLQETQYF	TGTGCCAGCAGCATACGACAGGGGGGCCTACAAGAGACCCAGTACTTC	few	TRBD1	16	TRBV9	TRBJ2-5
CASRVSGASTDTQYF	TGTGCCAGCAGGGTCAGTGGCGCTAGCACAGATACGCAGTATTTT	many	NA	15	TRBV12-3/TRBV12-4	TRBJ2-3
CASTRTSGRASYNEQFF	TGTGCCAGCACGAGGACTAGCGGGAGGGCCTCCTACAATGAGCAGTTCTTC	NA	TRBD2	17	TRBV6-5	TRBJ2-1
CASSPRRTDAYEQYF	TGTGCCAGCTCACCAAGGAGGACAGATGCGTACGAGCAGTACTTC	many	NA	15	TRBV18	TRBJ2-7
CASGPLGGETQYF	TGTGCTAGTGGCCCCCTCGGGGGGGAGACCCAGTACTTC	few	TRBD2	13	TRBV12-5	TRBJ2-5
CASRYGTAAGYTEAFF	TGTGCCAGCCGTTATGGGACAGCCGCTGGGTACACTGAAGCTTTCTTT	few	TRBD1	16	TRBV6-2/TRBV6-3	TRBJ1-1
CASSLGSNTDTQYF	TGTGCCAGCAGTTTAGGCTCGAACACAGATACGCAGTATTTT	NA	NA	14	TRBV12-3/TRBV12-4	TRBJ2-3